Following are 26 T cell receptor beta chains from one sample sequenced in a study of neurological immune-mediated disorders. TCRdb reprocessed the 5' RACE reads via MiXCR and lists one record per CDR3 protein. Of about 80,000 distinct CDR3 sequences in the sample, about 9% were seen once. The specimen was PBMCs. Source of these receptors: a middle-aged man in good health.

This clonotype was detected many times. The V gene is TRBV12-3 or TRBV12-4, the J gene TRBJ2-1, with TRBD2 matching 8 bases. There are 15 residues in the CDR3. J lost 9 bases, V lost 4 bases, and 11 bases had no gene match. The chain's CDR3 is CASSYGGGRQPEQFF. CDR3 DNA: TGTGCCAGCAGTTACGGGGGGGGGAGACAACCTGAGCAGTTCTTC.

This clonotype was found a few times. The chain has TRBV7-3 and TRBJ2-6; 8 bases align to TRBD1. The V gene's germline CDR1 is SGHTA and CDR2 FQGTGA. After removal of 4 bases from V and 4 bases from J, the junction contained 6 bases not matched to a gene. The CDR3 length is 16 residues. The CDR3 reads CASSSWTGQGANVLTF. The DNA of the CDR3 is TGTGCCAGCAGCTCCTGGACAGGGCAAGGGGCCAACGTCCTGACTTTC.

The rearrangement uses TRBV7-2 and TRBJ2-5, with TRBD2 matching over 7 bases. Germline V gene lookup returns CDR1 SGHTA and CDR2 FQGNSA. V shed 5 bases, J shed 1 base, and the junction held 4 bases outside the gene matches. The CDR3 is made up of 14 amino acids. The CDR3 protein is CASSPQRGQETQYF. In DNA, the CDR3 is TGTGCCAGCAGCCCACAGCGGGGCCAAGAGACCCAGTACTTC.

This clonotype was detected ten times or more. The V call is TRBV6-5, the J call TRBJ2-2, with TRBD1 matching over 11 bases. Germline lookup yields CDR1 MNHEY and CDR2 SVGAGI. Germline trimming cut 4 bases from V and 5 bases from J; bases unmatched to any gene: 12. The CDR3 runs 18 residues. The CDR3 nucleotides are TGTGCCAGCAGTTTCCGGACAGGGGGCATGGCCGGGACCGGGGAGCTGTTTTTT. Translated, it gives CASSFRTGGMAGTGELFF.

For this clonotype: This may stem from a read error, because a much larger clone lies one nucleotide away. The rearrangement uses TRBV5-1 and TRBJ1-5; the D gene is possibly TRBD1 (6 bases). There are 16 residues in the CDR3. Trimming shortened V by 0 bases and J by 0 bases, and 10 bases separated the two germline ends. In germline, CDR1 is SGHRS, CDR2 YFSETQ. This CDR3 is CASSLETGYSNQPQHF. In DNA form, the CDR3 reads TGCGCCAGCAGCTTGGAGACAGGTTATAGCAATCAGCCCCAGCATTTT.

This clonotype occurred many times. The chain links TRBV10-3 to TRBJ2-7, with 10 bases aligning to TRBD2. Trimming cost V 6 bases and J 9 bases; bases outside gene matches: 8. Germline V gene sequence: CDR1 ENHRY, CDR2 SYGVKD. CDR3 length equals 13 residues. The CDR3 here is CAISELSGGSQYF. Written as DNA, the CDR3 is TGTGCCATCAGCGAACTTAGCGGGGGGTCGCAGTACTTC.

This clonotype was seen ten or more times. This rearrangement joins TRBV6-5 to TRBJ1-6; TRBD1 aligns across 9 bases. CDR1 MNHEY and CDR2 SVGAGI come from the germline V gene. The junction had 11 bases not matched to a gene; V was cut back by 8 bases and J by 9 bases. The CDR3 length is 15 residues. CDR3 nucleotides: TGTGCCAGCCGCTCCGGGACAGGGCCAAGTTCACCCCTCCACTTT. Its translation: CASRSGTGPSSPLHF.

This clonotype showed up many times. The rearrangement uses TRBV5-5 and TRBJ2-5, with TRBD2 matching 13 bases. The germline gives CDR1 SGHKS, CDR2 YYEKEE (reference sequence). The CDR3 sequence is 17 residues long. Trimming cost V 2 bases and J 1 base; bases outside gene matches: 5. The chain's CDR3 is CASSFYRLAGGQETQYF. CDR3 DNA: TGTGCCAGCAGCTTTTACCGACTAGCGGGAGGCCAAGAGACCCAGTACTTC.

This clonotype has a count of ten or more. The gene calls are TRBV4-2 and TRBJ2-2; 14 bases align to TRBD2. Trimming cost V 0 bases and J 7 bases; bases outside gene matches: 7. This CDR3 contains 18 residues. CDR1 LGHNA and CDR2 YNFKEQ come from the germline V gene. The CDR3 DNA follows: TGTGCCAGCAGCCAAGAGCGAGGGACTAGCGGGAGAATCGGGGAGCTGTTTTTT. This gives the protein CASSQERGTSGRIGELFF.

This clonotype showed up many times. The chain combines TRBV28 with TRBJ1-5, with TRBD1 identical over 7 bases. Trimming cost V 2 bases and J 7 bases; bases outside gene matches: 11. CDR3 length: 16 residues. Germline V gene data show CDR1 as MDHEN and CDR2 as SYDVKM. The CDR3, as DNA: TGTGCCAGCAGTTTACGCCGACAGGGACAAAAGCAGCCCCAGCATTTT. Translated: CASSLRRQGQKQPQHF.

This clonotype was seen repeatedly, ten times or more. The chain carries TRBV6-6 and TRBJ1-4; 7 positions match TRBD1. Losses at the gene ends were 6 bases for V and 2 bases for J; bases not matched to a gene: 3. The V gene's germline CDR1 is MNHNY and CDR2 SVGAGI (reference sequence). This CDR3 region has 14 residues. The CDR3 protein is CASRDRATNEKLFF. CDR3 nucleotide sequence: TGTGCCAGCAGAGACAGGGCCACTAATGAAAAACTGTTTTTT.

This clonotype was recorded a few times. The chain has TRBV5-1 and TRBJ1-4; 9 nucleotides align to TRBD1. Germline loops: CDR1 SGHRS, CDR2 YFSETQ. Trimming at V came to 5 bases and at J to 6 bases, leaving 5 bases not matched to a gene. CDR3 size: 14 residues. The CDR3 reads CASSTGGVDEKLFF. In nucleotides, the CDR3 is TGCGCCAGCAGTACAGGGGGCGTCGATGAAAAACTGTTTTTT.

This clonotype occurred many times. The V gene is TRBV28, the J gene TRBJ2-7; 12 nucleotides match TRBD2. Germline V CDR1 and CDR2: MDHEN, SYDVKM. This CDR3 has 16 amino acids. V shed 7 bases, J shed 3 bases, and the junction held 10 bases outside the gene matches. This chain's CDR3 is CASITGGLAGGYEQYF. The CDR3 DNA sequence: TGTGCCAGCATTACTGGGGGACTAGCGGGTGGCTACGAGCAGTACTTC. Full variable domain (rest looked up from reference TRBV28 and TRBJ2-7): DVKVTQSSRYLVKRTGEKVFLECVQDMDHENMFWYRQDPGLGLRLIYFSYDVKMKEKGDIPEGYSVSREKKERFSLILESASTNQTSMYLCASITGGLAGGYEQYFGPGTRLTVT.

This clonotype has at least ten counts. The chain joins TRBV5-1 to TRBJ1-1; D may be TRBD1 (6 bases). V was pared by 2 bases and J by 3 bases, with 11 bases between. The germline V gene has CDR1 SGHRS and CDR2 YFSETQ. The CDR3 sequence is 14 residues long. The CDR3 spells CASSLQGGDTEAFF. Here the CDR3 DNA reads TGCGCCAGCAGCTTACAGGGTGGGGACACTGAAGCTTTCTTT.

This clonotype has ten or more counts. The chain recombines TRBV7-7 with TRBJ2-5; unclear D gene. The germline CDR1 and CDR2 sequences are SSHAT and FNYEAQ (reference sequence). V lost 4 bases, J lost 6 bases, and 12 bases lay in between. The CDR3 spans 13 residues. The CDR3 is CASSSDTYQTQYF. The CDR3 nucleotides are TGTGCCAGCAGCTCCGACACGTACCAGACCCAGTACTTC.

This clonotype was seen ten or more times. The V call is TRBV6-5, the J call TRBJ1-6; D uncertain. The CDR3 is 12 amino acids. Per the germline V gene, CDR1 is MNHEY and CDR2 is SVGAGI. Deletions cut 5 bases from V and 7 bases from J, with 6 bases between. The CDR3 nucleotides are TGTGCCAGCAGTGGCCCCAATTCACCCCTCCACTTT. Translated, it gives CASSGPNSPLHF.

On this clonotype: An end of the junction differs from the germline gene, which may be a read error. This chain uses TRBV5-1 with TRBJ2-6; D is undetermined. This CDR3 comprises 14 residues. Germline V CDR1 and CDR2: SGHRS, YFSETQ. The DNA of the CDR3 is TGCGCAACCAACCCCATCTCTGGGTCCAACGTCCTGACTTTC. It yields the protein CATNPISGSNVLTF.

This clonotype was counted at least ten times. The rearrangement links TRBV6-5 to TRBJ1-4, with D possibly TRBD1 on 5 matching bases. CDR1 is MNHEY, CDR2 SVGAGI, per germline. Trimming took 6 bases from V and 11 from J, leaving 19 bases between them. The CDR3 is made up of 14 amino acids. As DNA, the CDR3 is TGTGCCAGCAGATCAGACAGACCCTATGGGAAACTGTTTTTT. This translates into CASRSDRPYGKLFF.

This clonotype was detected ten times or more. CDR3 nucleotide sequence: TGCAGTGCTGGGAGACAGGGAAGCCACGAGCAGTACTTC. Amino acid sequence: CSAGRQGSHEQYF. This rearrangement joins TRBV20-1 to TRBJ2-7, with 7 bases identical to TRBD1. CDR3 length: 13 amino acids. Germline-derived CDR1 and CDR2 are DFQATT and SNEGSKA (reference sequence). Trimming took 5 bases from V and 5 from J; bases not matched to a gene: 9.

This clonotype showed up many times. The chain uses TRBV25-1 and TRBJ2-7; the D gene is possibly TRBD1 (5 bases). V lost 8 bases and J 0 bases, leaving 11 bases between the germline ends. CDR1 and CDR2 (germline): MGHDK, SYGVNS. The CDR3 sequence is 13 residues long. CDR3 nucleotides: TGTGCCAGCGGACCCCAGGGCTCCTACGAGCAGTACTTC. Encoded protein: CASGPQGSYEQYF.

There are many counts of this clonotype. The chain combines TRBV28 with TRBJ2-7, with D unclear. V was pared by 3 bases and J by 5 bases, with 8 bases between. Germline V CDR1 and CDR2: MDHEN, SYDVKM. CDR3 size: 12 residues. The CDR3 reads CASSLGWNEQYF. The DNA of the CDR3 is TGTGCCAGCAGTTTGGGGTGGAACGAGCAGTACTTC.

A few counts support this clonotype. The V call is TRBV9, the J call TRBJ1-2; TRBD1 matches at 9 bases. With V trimmed by 3 bases and J by 5 bases, 5 bases remained unmatched. The CDR3 contains 14 residues. CDR1 and CDR2 from the germline V gene are SGDLS and YYNGEE. This CDR3 reads CASSGQGVAYGYTF. Here the CDR3 DNA reads TGTGCCAGCAGCGGACAGGGGGTTGCATATGGCTACACCTTC.

This clonotype was detected ten times or more. The CDR3 loop is CASSSGNQPQHF. CDR3 nucleotides: TGTGCCAGCAGTTCAGGCAATCAGCCCCAGCATTTT. The genes are TRBV7-9 and TRBJ1-5; no clear D. Trimming stripped 6 bases from V and 2 bases from J, with 5 bases between. This CDR3 is built from 12 residues. CDR1 SEHNR and CDR2 FQNEAQ come from the germline V gene (reference sequence).

This clonotype was seen repeatedly, ten times or more. This chain joins TRBV6-1 and TRBJ1-5, with D possibly being TRBD1 (5 bases). Trimming removed 3 bases at V and 14 bases at J, with 23 bases between. The CDR3 runs to 15 residues. CDR1 and CDR2 from the germline V gene are MNHNS and SASEGT. CDR3 bases: TGTGCCAGCAGTGACGGGACGGTGATGAGAAAATGGGAGCATTTT. Amino acid sequence: CASSDGTVMRKWEHF.

This clonotype was seen ten or more times. The chain uses TRBV25-1 and TRBJ1-2, with D maybe TRBD1 (5 bases). The CDR3 loop spans 14 amino acids. Germline V gives CDR1 MGHDK, CDR2 SYGVNS. V lost 2 bases, J lost 8 bases, and 15 bases lay in between. Written as DNA, the CDR3 is TGTGCCAGCAGTGAACGGGGACCCGCGGAGGGCTACACCTTC. As protein: CASSERGPAEGYTF.

A few counts support this clonotype. With a much larger clone just one base away, this may be a read error. The gene calls are TRBV20-1 and TRBJ2-7; D unresolved. The CDR3 is made up of 15 amino acids. Trimming shortened V by 3 bases and J by 7 bases, and 22 bases separated the two germline ends. Germline lookup yields CDR1 DFQATT and CDR2 SNEGSKA (reference sequence). The CDR3 loop is CSASGELATQNEQYF. The CDR3 DNA reads as TGCAGTGCTAGTGGAGAACTCGCAACCCAAAATGAGCAGTACTTC.